This T cell receptor (beta chain) was sequenced during a study of cytomegalovirus exposure and HLA in healthy donors. General study results and limits: Overall, around 150 TCR beta chains were annotated as cytomegalovirus-associated. A later examination showed that TCR association rates differed by HLA locus, with DRB1 most and HLA-C fewest.

There are 13 residues in the CDR3. Germline CDR1 reads GTSNPN; CDR2 reads SVGIG (reference sequence). Use of 60 Vbeta and 13 Jbeta primers characterized the PCR. As originally analysed: Later analysis identified tens of millions of unique TCR beta chains, around 10 million shared. Profiled with immunoSEQ multiplex PCR; TCRdb holds only in-frame clones, not every one. From that table come the V and J calls and clone size; the DNA was used to work out D and trimming. The sample has about 130,000 clones; roughly 80% are singletons. Details on this clone: What it binds is not known.

The TCR originated in a boy aged 10-17 years in good health and CMV-seronegative. The chain links TRBV30 to TRBJ2-5; D uncertain. The DNA matches TRBJ2-7 better at its end, which makes the J call doubtful. Sequencing used PBMCs. The CDR3 DNA follows: TGTGCCTGGAGCGCGCGGCCCGACGGCGAGCAGTACTTC. Its translation: CAWSARPDGEQYF.